Listed here are 20 T cell receptor beta chains from one sample, sequenced in a study of cytomegalovirus exposure and HLA in healthy donors. Primers included in the PCR were 60 Vbeta and 13 Jbeta primers. The method was immunoSEQ multiplex PCR; TCRdb's version includes in-frame clones alone and lacks a portion of them. Among 300,000 or so clones, 70% to 90% were seen once, and the ten largest hold 2%. Sequenced material: PBMCs. These receptors all come from a middle-aged woman in good health and CMV-seropositive.

V and J are TRBV27 and TRBJ2-7, with TRBD2 matching 9 bases. From germline, CDR1 is MNHEY and CDR2 SMNVEV (reference sequence). V was clipped by 3 bases and J by 4 bases; unmatched bases: 7. The CDR3 extends over 15 amino acids. CDR3 in DNA: TGTGCCAGCAGTTTGGCGGGGGGGCCGGTATACGAGCAGTACTTC. Its protein product is CASSLAGGPVYEQYF.

The V call is TRBV2, the J call TRBJ2-3; 10 bases match TRBD1. CDR3 length: 16 residues. Germline V gene sequence: CDR1 SNHLY, CDR2 FYNNEI. The ends lost 4 bases at V and 3 bases at J; junction bases unmatched: 7. CDR3 in amino acids: CASSVGQGGRTDTQYF. Here the CDR3 DNA reads TGTGCCAGCAGTGTAGGACAGGGGGGACGGACAGATACGCAGTATTTT.

The genes are TRBV5-1 and TRBJ2-3; the D gene is possibly TRBD2 (5 bases). V was clipped by 4 bases and J by 5 bases, with 11 bases between them. CDR3 length equals 13 residues. Germline V gives CDR1 SGHRS, CDR2 YFSETQ. CDR3 coding DNA: TGCGCCAGCAGCCGAGGAGAGGGAGATACGCAGTATTTT. It is translated as CASSRGEGDTQYF.

The CDR3 bases are TGCAGCGTGGCCGGGACAGGGGAAGCTTTCTTT. It yields the protein CSVAGTGEAFF. The chain recombines TRBV29-1 with TRBJ1-1; 9 nucleotides align to TRBD1. Germline V gene lookup returns CDR1 SQVTM and CDR2 ANQGSEA. Trimming cost V 6 bases and J 8 bases; bases outside gene matches: 4. CDR3 length: 11 residues.

This rearrangement joins TRBV5-1 to TRBJ1-1; no firm D call. Germline V CDR1 and CDR2: SGHRS, YFSETQ. V shed 1 base and J shed 4 bases, with 11 bases lying between them. This CDR3 has 14 amino acids. CDR3 DNA sequence: TGCGCCAGCAGCTTGAAGGTCGAGGGCACTGAAGCTTTCTTT. Amino acids: CASSLKVEGTEAFF.

This chain uses TRBV30 with TRBJ1-1; D is possibly TRBD1 (5 bases). The CDR3 runs to 13 residues. V was pared by 2 bases and J by 11 bases, with 18 bases between. The germline gives CDR1 GTSNPN, CDR2 SVGIG (reference sequence). CDR3 loop: CAWSRVGGGEAFF. CDR3 nucleotides: TGTGCCTGGAGTCGGGTCGGGGGTGGAGAGGCTTTCTTT.

This chain connects TRBV11-3 to TRBJ2-1; D might be TRBD1 (6 bases). Trimming took 4 bases from V and 4 from J, leaving 17 bases between them. The CDR3 is 16 residues long. Germline-derived CDR1 and CDR2 are SGHNT and YENEEA. CDR3: CASSYRLERGYNEQFF. In nucleotides, the CDR3 is TGTGCCAGCAGCTACCGCCTGGAGAGGGGGTACAATGAGCAGTTCTTC.

The chain recombines TRBV28 with TRBJ2-2; D is perhaps TRBD2 (5 bases). Germline CDR1 and CDR2: MDHEN and SYDVKM. CDR3 size: 15 residues. Trimming pared 1 base from V and 7 bases from J, leaving 13 bases between. The CDR3 DNA reads as TGTGCCAGCAGTTTATTCGGGGTTGGTAGCGGGGAGCTGTTTTTT. Encoded protein: CASSLFGVGSGELFF.

This clone was detected only a few times. The J gene is TRBJ2-7, the V gene TRBV4-1, with TRBD1 matching 7 bases. The CDR3 length is 15 residues. After removal of 0 bases from V and 2 bases from J, the junction contained 4 bases not matched to a gene. Germline V CDR1 and CDR2: MGHRA, YSYEKL. The chain's CDR3 is CASSQDRGLAYEQYF. The CDR3 bases are TGCGCCAGCAGCCAAGACAGGGGGTTAGCCTACGAGCAGTACTTC.

This clone was seen more than once but under ten times. This chain connects TRBV4-1 to TRBJ1-1, with TRBD1 identical over 9 bases. V shed 0 bases and J 3 bases; nucleotides not matched to a gene: 14. From germline, CDR1 is MGHRA and CDR2 YSYEKL. The CDR3 totals 19 residues. The DNA of the CDR3 is TGCGCCAGCAGCCAAGAACTCCTAGGACAGGGGTTTAAGGACACTGAAGCTTTCTTT. Encoded protein: CASSQELLGQGFKDTEAFF.

This clone was counted between two and nine times. V and J are TRBV5-1 and TRBJ1-1; 7 positions agree with TRBD1. There are 14 residues in the CDR3. V shed 4 bases and J 3 bases; nucleotides not matched to a gene: 6. Germline values: CDR1 SGHRS, CDR2 YFSETQ. CDR3 nucleotide sequence: TGCGCCAGCAGCCCGATTGACAGGGACACTGAAGCTTTCTTT. It is translated as CASSPIDRDTEAFF.

This chain joins TRBV7-9 and TRBJ1-5; D is unresolved. Trimming took 5 bases from V and 0 from J, leaving 14 bases between them. Germline CDR1 reads SEHNR; CDR2 reads FQNEAQ (reference sequence). The CDR3 loop spans 16 amino acids. This CDR3 reads CASSGLGWDSNQPQHF. DNA for the CDR3: TGTGCCAGCAGCGGACTAGGGTGGGATAGCAATCAGCCCCAGCATTTT.

The V and J genes are TRBV6-5 and TRBJ1-2; D is unclear. Trimming pared 7 bases from V and 3 bases from J, leaving 6 bases between. CDR1 is MNHEY, CDR2 SVGAGI, per germline. This CDR3 comprises 11 residues. The CDR3 loop reads CASKRDYGYTF. CDR3 DNA: TGTGCCAGCAAAAGAGACTATGGCTACACCTTC.

This chain joins TRBV6-6 and TRBJ1-2; D unclear. CDR3 length equals 13 residues. Germline V gene sequence: CDR1 MNHNY, CDR2 SVGAGI (reference sequence). With 5 bases removed from V and 6 bases from J, the gap between germline ends came to 13 bases. The CDR3 region is CASSTGEDHGYTF. In DNA, the CDR3 is TGTGCCAGCAGTACCGGGGAGGACCATGGCTACACCTTC.

A few counts support this clone. Other DNA variants within this sample encode the same CDR3. V usage is TRBV18 and J usage is TRBJ2-1, with D perhaps TRBD2 (6 bases). V shed 3 bases and J shed 0 bases, with 9 bases lying between them. The CDR3 is made up of 15 amino acids. From germline, CDR1 is KGHSH and CDR2 LQKENI. CDR3 region: CASSPLASSYNEQFF. The CDR3 nucleotides are TGTGCCAGCTCACCTCTAGCGTCCTCCTACAATGAGCAGTTCTTC.

The chain couples TRBV7-3 to TRBJ2-1; 7 nucleotides align to TRBD1. The CDR3 spans 12 residues. Germline-derived CDR1 and CDR2 are SGHTA and FQGTGA. The trim removed 5 bases at V and 10 bases at J, leaving 5 bases unmatched. The CDR3 is CASSATGEEQFF. The CDR3 DNA follows: TGTGCCAGCAGCGCTACAGGGGAGGAGCAGTTCTTC.

The chain recombines TRBV7-9 with TRBJ1-4; 7 bases agree with TRBD1. Germline V gives CDR1 SEHNR, CDR2 FQNEAQ (reference sequence). The CDR3 runs to 16 residues. V lost 4 bases and J lost 2; bases outside the gene matches: 7. This CDR3 is CASSSTDRATNEKLFF. Here the CDR3 DNA reads TGTGCCAGCAGCTCTACCGACAGGGCGACTAATGAAAAACTGTTTTTT.

The rearrangement uses TRBV18 and TRBJ1-3; 9 bases match TRBD1. Trimming took 6 bases from V and 0 from J; bases not matched to a gene: 9. The CDR3 spans 17 residues. Germline V CDR1 and CDR2: KGHSH, LQKENI. The CDR3 DNA follows: TGTGCCAGCTCGGACGGACAGGGGCTTATCTCTGGAAACACCATATATTTT. Protein product: CASSDGQGLISGNTIYF.

This chain joins TRBV19 and TRBJ2-5; weak D call: TRBD2 (6 bases). Matching the DNA end better, TRBJ2-7 makes the J call doubtful. This CDR3 has 13 residues. Germline V gene data show CDR1 as LNHDA and CDR2 as SQIVND (reference sequence). CDR3 region: CASSTTGGYEQYF. The CDR3 nucleotides are TGTGCCAGTAGTACCACCGGGGGTTACGAGCAGTACTTC.

This clone was seen more than once but under ten times. The same CDR3 can be traced to other DNA sequences in this sample. This chain uses TRBV7-9 with TRBJ2-2; 9 bases are shared with TRBD2. V lost 1 base to trimming and J lost 0 bases; unmatched junction nucleotides: 3. CDR3 size: 17 residues. Germline loops: CDR1 SEHNR, CDR2 FQNEAQ (reference sequence). The DNA of the CDR3 is TGTGCCAGCAGCTTAGGAGTAGCGGGGGCGAACACCGGGGAGCTGTTTTTT. Translation: CASSLGVAGANTGELFF. The full variable domain, completed using reference TRBV7-9 and TRBJ2-2, is DTGVSQNPRHKITKRGQNVTFRCDPISEHNRLYWYRQTLGQGPEFLTYFQNEAQLEKSRLLSDRFSAERPKGSFSTLEIQRTEQGDSAMYLCASSLGVAGANTGELFFGEGSRLTVL.